This TCR beta chain was identified during a study of cytomegalovirus exposure and HLA in healthy donors. Study conclusions and caveats: Reportedly, fewer N-insertions than the roughly 600-donor mean appeared in an Asian-associated ancestry cluster in a later analysis. Cytomegalovirus status, reportedly, was diagnosed with high specificity and sensitivity by the classifier. With later analysis, a missense DCLRE1C variant became linked to TCR beta V- and J-gene trimming.

Trimming took 5 bases from V and 5 from J, leaving 18 bases between them. CDR1 and CDR2 from the germline V gene are MGHRA and YSYEKL. The CDR3 runs 16 residues. Primers: 60 Vbeta forward and 13 Jbeta reverse. Original processing methods: In a later analysis, around 10 million of some 80 million unique beta chains occurred in at least two donors. Produced via immunoSEQ multiplex PCR; TCRdb's table is partial and in-frame only. For V, J and clone size, that table is used; D and trimming come from the DNA. Of roughly 190,000 clones listed, roughly 87% are singletons. Comments on this clone: What it binds is unknown.

This TCR derives from a boy aged 2-9 years in good health and CMV-seronegative. The chain links TRBV4-1 to TRBJ1-4, with D possibly being TRBD1 (6 bases). The source material was PBMCs. CDR3 nucleotide sequence: TGCGCCAGCAGCTCCACTCCGGGACAAGTAAATGAAAAACTGTTTTTT. Translation gives CASSSTPGQVNEKLFF.